This passage covers 10 T cell receptor beta chains from one sample sequenced in a study of T cell responses to AZD1222 COVID-19 vaccine. This table comes from immunoSEQ multiplex PCR, and its TCRdb copy is limited to in-frame clones, with some not included. This sample carries roughly 100,000 clones, over 75% of them seen once, and the ten largest clones take approximately 10%. The sequences come from peripheral blood, collected 28 days after the second AZD1222 dose. The source is an adult who received the AZD1222 COVID-19 vaccine.

The V and J genes are TRBV27 and TRBJ1-1; 7 bases map to TRBD1. Losses at the gene ends were 3 bases for V and 5 bases for J; bases not matched to a gene: 3. The CDR3 sequence is 13 residues long. Germline assignment: CDR1 MNHEY and CDR2 SMNVEV (reference sequence). CDR3 nucleotides: TGTGCCAGCAGTTTGACAGGGAGGACTGAAGCTTTCTTT. Residues: CASSLTGRTEAFF.

The chain couples TRBV27 to TRBJ2-1, with TRBD1 identical over 8 bases. The CDR3 has 14 amino acids. Germline CDR1 is MNHEY and CDR2 is SMNVEV (reference sequence). The V segment lost 7 bases and the J segment 3 bases; nucleotides outside the gene matches: 5. The CDR3 DNA reads TGTGCCAGCACCCAGGGGGCGGTCTACAATGAGCAGTTCTTC. Translated, it gives CASTQGAVYNEQFF.

V usage is TRBV12-3 or TRBV12-4 and J usage is TRBJ2-1; 7 bases align to TRBD1. V lost 5 bases and J lost 6; bases outside the gene matches: 4. The CDR3 is made up of 13 amino acids. The CDR3: CASSTDRSNEQFF. CDR3 sequence (DNA): TGTGCCAGCAGTACGGACAGGAGCAATGAGCAGTTCTTC.

In its sample, this clone was seen once. The chain carries TRBV27 and TRBJ1-2; D gene unclear. Germline CDR1 and CDR2: MNHEY and SMNVEV (reference sequence). This CDR3 has 15 residues. The germline V and J ends were trimmed by 5 bases and 3 bases, with 16 bases remaining between them. Written as DNA, the CDR3 is TGTGCCAGCAGTCCGATTTCCGGGAAATACTATGGCTACACCTTC. This codes for CASSPISGKYYGYTF.

V usage is TRBV5-6 and J usage is TRBJ1-1, with no clear D. This CDR3 has 13 residues. In germline, CDR1 is SGHDT, CDR2 YYEEEE. Between the trimmed V and J ends, which lost 0 bases and 1 base, there was a span of 4 bases. The CDR3 nucleotides read TGTGCCAGCAGCTTGGGTGGGAACACTGAAGCTTTCTTT. The encoded protein is CASSLGGNTEAFF. The whole variable domain, remainder taken from reference TRBV5-6 and TRBJ1-1, is DAGVTQSPTHLIKTRGQQVTLRCSPKSGHDTVSWYQQALGQGPQFIFQYYEEEERQRGNFPDRFSGHQFPNYSSELNVNALLLGDSALYLCASSLGGNTEAFFGQGTRLTVV.

This chain joins TRBV9 and TRBJ2-2, with a possible D match to TRBD1 (6 bases). The CDR3 is 15 residues long. Trimming left V 8 bases short and J 0 bases short, with 14 bases between. Germline loops: CDR1 SGDLS, CDR2 YYNGEE. The CDR3 sequence is CASRKGVANTGELFF. CDR3 bases: TGTGCCAGTCGAAAGGGGGTGGCGAACACCGGGGAGCTGTTTTTT.

V gene TRBV3-1 (or the pseudogene TRBV3-2) combines with J gene TRBJ2-1; the match to TRBD2 covers 7 bases. V lost 0 bases to trimming and J lost 3 bases; unmatched junction nucleotides: 2. The CDR3 is 15 amino acids. Germline-derived CDR1 and CDR2 are LGHDT and YNNKEL (reference sequence). CDR3 in DNA: TGTGCCAGCAGCCAAGATGGACTAGTCTACAATGAGCAGTTCTTC. Residues: CASSQDGLVYNEQFF.

This clone turned up a few times. CDR3 bases: TGTGCCAGCACGGGCCGCTTCTCCTACGAGCAGTACTTC. Amino acid sequence: CASTGRFSYEQYF. The V call is TRBV7-3, the J call TRBJ2-7; D uncertain. The ends were cut back, 7 bases at V and 0 bases at J, with 10 bases in the middle. Germline lookup yields CDR1 SGHTA and CDR2 FQGTGA. The CDR3 is made up of 13 amino acids.

The chain is built from TRBV28 and TRBJ2-1; D possibly corresponds to TRBD2 (5 bases). CDR1 and CDR2 (germline): MDHEN, SYDVKM. The CDR3 runs to 14 residues. The V end lost 3 bases, the J end lost 7 bases, and 13 bases lay between the germline ends. The CDR3 here is CASSFSGLENEQFF. The DNA of the CDR3 is TGTGCCAGCAGTTTTTCGGGGTTGGAGAATGAGCAGTTCTTC.

This chain joins TRBV28 and TRBJ1-2; maybe TRBD1 (5 bases). The length of the CDR3 is 16 residues. Trimming took off 3 bases at V and 3 bases at J, with 17 bases between the two ends. Germline loops: CDR1 MDHEN, CDR2 SYDVKM. This CDR3 is CASSFVAGRQYYGYTF. The CDR3 DNA is TGTGCCAGCAGTTTTGTGGCAGGGCGGCAGTACTATGGCTACACCTTC.